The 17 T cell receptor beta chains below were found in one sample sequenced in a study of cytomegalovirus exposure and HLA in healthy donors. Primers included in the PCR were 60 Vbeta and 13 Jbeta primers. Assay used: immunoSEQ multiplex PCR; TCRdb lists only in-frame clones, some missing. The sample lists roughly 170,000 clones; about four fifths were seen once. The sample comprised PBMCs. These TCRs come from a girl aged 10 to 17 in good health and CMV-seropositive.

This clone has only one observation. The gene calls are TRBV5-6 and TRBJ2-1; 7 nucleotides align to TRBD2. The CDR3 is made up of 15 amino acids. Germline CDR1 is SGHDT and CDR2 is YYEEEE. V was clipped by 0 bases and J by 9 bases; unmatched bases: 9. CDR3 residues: CASSLGGGLNSEQFF. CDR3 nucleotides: TGTGCCAGCAGCTTGGGCGGGGGTCTTAACTCTGAGCAGTTCTTC.

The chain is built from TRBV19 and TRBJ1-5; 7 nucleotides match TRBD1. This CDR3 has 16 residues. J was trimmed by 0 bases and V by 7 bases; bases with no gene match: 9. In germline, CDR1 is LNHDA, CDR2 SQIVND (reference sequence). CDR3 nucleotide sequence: TGTGCCAGTAACTCTAGGGGGCTTAATAGCAATCAGCCCCAGCATTTT. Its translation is CASNSRGLNSNQPQHF. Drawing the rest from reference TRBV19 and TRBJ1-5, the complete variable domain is DGGITQSPKYLFRKEGQNVTLSCEQNLNHDAMYWYRQDPGQGLRLIYYSQIVNDFQKGDIAEGYSVSREKKESFPLTVTSAQKNPTAFYLCASNSRGLNSNQPQHFGDGTRLSIL.

This CDR3 is CASSPRGEGGETQYF. The CDR3 DNA sequence: TGTGCCAGCAGCCCCCGGGGTGAGGGCGGAGAGACCCAGTACTTC. The V call is TRBV6-5, the J call TRBJ2-5, with a possible D match to TRBD2 (5 bases). Germline CDR1 is MNHEY and CDR2 is SVGAGI. CDR3 length: 15 residues. V lost 6 bases and J 4 bases, leaving 18 bases between the germline ends.

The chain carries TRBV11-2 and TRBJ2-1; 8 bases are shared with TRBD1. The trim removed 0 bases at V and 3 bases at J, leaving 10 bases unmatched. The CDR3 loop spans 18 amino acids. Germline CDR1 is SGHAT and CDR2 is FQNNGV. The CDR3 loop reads CASSLEFPRTGLYNEQFF. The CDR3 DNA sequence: TGTGCCAGCAGCTTAGAGTTCCCGAGGACAGGGCTCTACAATGAGCAGTTCTTC.

CDR3 region: CASSPWTGGESPLHF. CDR3 DNA sequence: TGTGCCAGCTCACCCTGGACAGGCGGGGAGTCACCCCTCCACTTT. V usage is TRBV18 and J usage is TRBJ1-6; 7 bases map to TRBD1. The CDR3 covers 15 residues. The germline CDR1 and CDR2 sequences are KGHSH and LQKENI. The trim removed 3 bases at V and 10 bases at J, leaving 9 bases unmatched.

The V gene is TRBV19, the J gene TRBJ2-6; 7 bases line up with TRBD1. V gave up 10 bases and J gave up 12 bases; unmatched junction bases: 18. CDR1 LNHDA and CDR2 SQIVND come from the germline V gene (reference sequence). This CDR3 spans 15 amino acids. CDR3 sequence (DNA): TGTGCCACCAACAGGGGAACGGGCTTTGGTAGCGTCCTGACTTTC. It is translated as CATNRGTGFGSVLTF.

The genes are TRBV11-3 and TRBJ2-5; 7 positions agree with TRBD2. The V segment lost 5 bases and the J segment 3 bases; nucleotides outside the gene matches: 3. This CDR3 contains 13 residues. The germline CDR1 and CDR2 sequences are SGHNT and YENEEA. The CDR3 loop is CASSGLAEETQYF. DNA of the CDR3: TGTGCCAGCAGCGGCCTAGCGGAAGAGACCCAGTACTTC.

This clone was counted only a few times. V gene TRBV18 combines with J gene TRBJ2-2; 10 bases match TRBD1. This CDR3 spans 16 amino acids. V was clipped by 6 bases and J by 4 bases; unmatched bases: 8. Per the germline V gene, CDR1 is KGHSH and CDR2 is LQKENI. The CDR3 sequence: CASSPAGTGATGELFF. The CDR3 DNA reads TGTGCCAGCTCTCCAGCCGGGACAGGGGCCACCGGGGAGCTGTTTTTT.

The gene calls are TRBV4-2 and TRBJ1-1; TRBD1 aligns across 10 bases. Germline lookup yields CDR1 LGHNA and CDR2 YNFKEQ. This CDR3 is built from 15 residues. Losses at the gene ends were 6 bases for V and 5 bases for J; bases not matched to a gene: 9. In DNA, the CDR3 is TGTGCCAGCAGTCCCGAGGGACAGGGGAGAACTGAAGCTTTCTTT. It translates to CASSPEGQGRTEAFF.

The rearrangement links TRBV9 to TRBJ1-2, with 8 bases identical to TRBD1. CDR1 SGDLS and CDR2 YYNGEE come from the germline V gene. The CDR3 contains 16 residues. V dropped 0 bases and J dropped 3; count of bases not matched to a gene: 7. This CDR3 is CASSVGGQGADYGYTF. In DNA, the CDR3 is TGTGCCAGCAGCGTAGGAGGACAGGGAGCTGACTATGGCTACACCTTC.

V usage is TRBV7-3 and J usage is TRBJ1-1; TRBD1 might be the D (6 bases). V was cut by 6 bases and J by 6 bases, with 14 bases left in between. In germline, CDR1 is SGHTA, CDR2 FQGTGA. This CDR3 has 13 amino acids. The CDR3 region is CASRANRDAEAFF. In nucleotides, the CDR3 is TGTGCCAGCAGGGCTAACAGGGACGCTGAAGCTTTCTTT.

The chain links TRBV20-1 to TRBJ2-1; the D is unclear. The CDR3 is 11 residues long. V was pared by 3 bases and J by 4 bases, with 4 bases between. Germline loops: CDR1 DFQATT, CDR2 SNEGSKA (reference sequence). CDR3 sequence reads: CSASNYNEQFF. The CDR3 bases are TGCAGTGCTAGCAATTACAATGAGCAGTTCTTC.

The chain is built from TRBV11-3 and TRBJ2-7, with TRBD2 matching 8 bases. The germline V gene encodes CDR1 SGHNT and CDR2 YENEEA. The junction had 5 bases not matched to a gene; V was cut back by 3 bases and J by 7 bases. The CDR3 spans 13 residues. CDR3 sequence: CASSLTSVGEQYF. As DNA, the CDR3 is TGTGCCAGCAGCTTGACTAGCGTGGGAGAGCAGTACTTC.

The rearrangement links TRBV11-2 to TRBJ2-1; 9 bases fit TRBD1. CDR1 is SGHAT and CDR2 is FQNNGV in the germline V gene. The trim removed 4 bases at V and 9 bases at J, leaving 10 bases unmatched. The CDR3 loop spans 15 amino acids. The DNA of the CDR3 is TGTGCCAGCAGCTCCGGACAGGGGAATTTAGGTGAGCAGTTCTTC. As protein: CASSSGQGNLGEQFF.

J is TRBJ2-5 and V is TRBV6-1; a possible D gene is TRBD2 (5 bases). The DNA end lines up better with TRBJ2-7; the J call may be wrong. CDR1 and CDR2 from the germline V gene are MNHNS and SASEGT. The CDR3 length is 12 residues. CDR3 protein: CASRTTSYEQYF. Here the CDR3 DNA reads TGTGCCAGCCGCACAACTAGTTACGAGCAGTACTTC.

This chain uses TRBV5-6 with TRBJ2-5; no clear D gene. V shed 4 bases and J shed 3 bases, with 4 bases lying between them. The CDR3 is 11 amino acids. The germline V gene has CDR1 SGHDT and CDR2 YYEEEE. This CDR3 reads CASSHKETQYF. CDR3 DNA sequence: TGTGCCAGCAGCCACAAAGAGACCCAGTACTTC.

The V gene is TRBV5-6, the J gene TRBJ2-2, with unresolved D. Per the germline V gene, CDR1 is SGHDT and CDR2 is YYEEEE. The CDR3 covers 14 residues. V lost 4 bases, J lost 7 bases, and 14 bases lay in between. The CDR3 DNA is TGTGCCAGCAGCCCGCCCTGGTCAGACGGGGAGCTGTTTTTT. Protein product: CASSPPWSDGELFF.